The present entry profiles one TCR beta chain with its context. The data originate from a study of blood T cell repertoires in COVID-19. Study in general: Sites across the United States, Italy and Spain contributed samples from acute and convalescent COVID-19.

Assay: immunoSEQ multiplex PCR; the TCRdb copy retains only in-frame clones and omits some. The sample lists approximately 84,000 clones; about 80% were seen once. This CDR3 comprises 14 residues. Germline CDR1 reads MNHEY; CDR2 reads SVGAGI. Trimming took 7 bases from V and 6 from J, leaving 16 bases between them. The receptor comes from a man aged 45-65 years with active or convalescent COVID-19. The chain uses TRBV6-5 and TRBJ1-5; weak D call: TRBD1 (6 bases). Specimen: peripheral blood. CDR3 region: CASTNGQKAQPQHF. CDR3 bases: TGTGCCAGCACCAACGGACAGAAGGCTCAGCCCCAGCATTTT.